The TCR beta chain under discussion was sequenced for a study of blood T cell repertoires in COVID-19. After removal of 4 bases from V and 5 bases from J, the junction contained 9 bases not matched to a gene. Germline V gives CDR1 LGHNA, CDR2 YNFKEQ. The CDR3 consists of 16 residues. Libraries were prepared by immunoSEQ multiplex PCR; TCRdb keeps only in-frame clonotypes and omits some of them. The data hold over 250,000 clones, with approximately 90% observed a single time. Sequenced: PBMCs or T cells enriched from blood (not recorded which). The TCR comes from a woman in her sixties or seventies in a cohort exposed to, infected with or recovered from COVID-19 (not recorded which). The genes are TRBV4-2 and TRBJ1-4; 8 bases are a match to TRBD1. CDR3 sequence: CASSLPDRGSNEKLFF. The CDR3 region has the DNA TGTGCCAGCAGCCTCCCTGACAGGGGTTCCAATGAAAAACTGTTTTTT.